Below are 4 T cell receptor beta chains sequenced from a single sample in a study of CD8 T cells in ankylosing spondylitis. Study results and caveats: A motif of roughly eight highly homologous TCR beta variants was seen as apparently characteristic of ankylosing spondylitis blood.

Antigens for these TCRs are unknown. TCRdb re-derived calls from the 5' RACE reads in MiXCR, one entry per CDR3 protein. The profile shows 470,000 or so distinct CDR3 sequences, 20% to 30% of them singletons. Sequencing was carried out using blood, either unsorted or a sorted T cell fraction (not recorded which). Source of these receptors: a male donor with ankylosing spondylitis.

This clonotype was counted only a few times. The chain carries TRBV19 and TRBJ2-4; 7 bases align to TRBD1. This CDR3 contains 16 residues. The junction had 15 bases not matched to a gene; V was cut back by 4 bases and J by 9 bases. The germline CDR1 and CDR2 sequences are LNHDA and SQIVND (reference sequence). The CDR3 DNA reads TGTGCCAGTAGTAACAGGGGAAGATACCCCGCAGGCATTCAGTACTTC. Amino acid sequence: CASSNRGRYPAGIQYF.

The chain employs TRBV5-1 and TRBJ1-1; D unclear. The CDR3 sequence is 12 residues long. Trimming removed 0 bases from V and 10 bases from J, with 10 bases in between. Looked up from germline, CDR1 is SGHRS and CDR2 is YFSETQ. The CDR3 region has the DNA TGCGCCAGCAGCTTGGAGCAAGGGAGAGCTTTCTTT. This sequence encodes CASSLEQGRAFF.

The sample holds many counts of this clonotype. The CDR3 nucleotides read TGTGCCACCAGCCGGGACAGGGCTACCTACGAGCAGTACTTC. It specifies CATSRDRATYEQYF. This chain uses TRBV24-1 with TRBJ2-7; 9 bases are a match to TRBD1. The germline V gene encodes CDR1 KGHDR and CDR2 SFDVKD. This CDR3 comprises 14 residues. V lost 7 bases to trimming and J lost 2 bases; unmatched junction nucleotides: 5.

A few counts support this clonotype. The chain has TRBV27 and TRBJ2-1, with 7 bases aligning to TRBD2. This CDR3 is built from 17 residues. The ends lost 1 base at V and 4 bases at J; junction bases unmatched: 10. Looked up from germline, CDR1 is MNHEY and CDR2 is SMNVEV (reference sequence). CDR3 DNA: TGTGCCAGCAGTTTATGGTCTAGCGGAGGGGATTACAATGAGCAGTTCTTC. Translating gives CASSLWSSGGDYNEQFF.